These T cell receptor beta chains were read from a single sample in a study of shared clonotypes between healthy human individuals. Sequencing used immunoSEQ multiplex PCR; TCRdb keeps in-frame clones, though not all of them. The sample carries 2 million to 2.5 million clones, 92% recorded once. Sequenced: naive CD4+ T cells from PBMCs. Every receptor here comes from a man aged 18 to 29 in good health. Some clones in this sample may be carry-over from other donors' samples. Each CDR3 is given with its conserved first and last residue. D genes are given only for firm matches.

d_gene	v_gene	j_gene	len	CDR3aa	CDR3nt
TRBD2	TRBV12-5	TRBJ2-5	15	CASGLGSGEQETQYF	TGTGCTAGTGGTTTGGGTAGCGGGGAGCAAGAGACCCAGTACTTC
TRBD1	TRBV11-3	TRBJ2-2	13	CASSSGGFGELFF	TGTGCCAGCAGCTCAGGGGGCTTCGGGGAGCTGTTTTTT
NA	TRBV6-1	TRBJ2-1	14	CASSSRDIGDEQFF	TGTGCCAGCAGTTCCCGGGACATAGGGGATGAGCAGTTCTTC
TRBD2	TRBV7-9	TRBJ2-1	13	CASSPGLAAEQFF	TGTGCCAGCAGCCCCGGACTAGCGGCTGAGCAGTTCTTC
TRBD1	TRBV5-8	TRBJ1-2	16	CASSKMGQGISYGYTF	TGTGCCAGCAGCAAAATGGGACAGGGGATTTCCTATGGCTACACCTTC
TRBD1	TRBV18	TRBJ1-2	14	CASSPIQGAGGYTF	TGTGCCAGCTCACCCATACAGGGGGCAGGAGGCTACACCTTC
NA	TRBV29-1	TRBJ2-4	12	CSVGLARDIQYF	TGCAGCGTTGGCCTAGCCCGGGACATTCAGTACTTC
TRBD1	TRBV10-2	TRBJ1-6	14	CASTDRVSNSPLHF	TGCGCCAGTACCGACAGGGTTAGCAATTCACCCCTCCACTTT
TRBD2	TRBV5-4	TRBJ2-7	18	CASSQAGAGGPLTYEQYF	TGTGCCAGCAGCCAAGCGGGGGCGGGTGGGCCCTTAACCTACGAGCAGTACTTC
NA	TRBV19	TRBJ2-6	15	CASSMGGLRANVLTF	TGTGCCAGTAGTATGGGGGGCCTCCGGGCCAACGTCCTGACTTTC
TRBD1	TRBV7-9	TRBJ1-4	16	CASSSSGQGNFEKLFF	TGTGCCAGCAGCTCCTCGGGACAGGGAAATTTTGAAAAACTGTTTTTT
NA	TRBV5-8	TRBJ2-7	13	CASQARGGDEQYF	TGTGCCAGCCAAGCGAGGGGGGGGGACGAGCAGTACTTC
TRBD2	TRBV9	TRBJ2-1	15	CASSATSGSYNEQFF	TGTGCCAGCAGCGCCACTAGCGGATCCTACAATGAGCAGTTCTTC
NA	TRBV5-1	TRBJ1-2	14	CASSPFMGDYGYTF	TGCGCCAGCAGCCCCTTCATGGGGGACTATGGCTACACCTTC
TRBD1	TRBV15	TRBJ2-4	14	CATSRETGANIQYF	TGTGCCACCAGCAGAGAAACAGGGGCGAACATTCAGTACTTC
NA	TRBV11-1	TRBJ1-1	14	CASSLMRGIDEAFF	TGTGCCAGCAGCTTAATGAGGGGGATTGATGAAGCTTTCTTT
TRBD1	TRBV5-1	TRBJ1-1	16	CASSAGTGGVVGEAFF	TGCGCCAGCAGTGCCGGGACAGGGGGCGTCGTCGGTGAAGCTTTCTTT